The entry that follows covers one T cell receptor (beta chain) sequence. Its antigen is unidentified. This specimen belongs to a study of shared clonotypes between healthy human individuals. In the naive CD8 group, cells lacked CD45RO and were positively selected for CCR7, so terminally differentiated effector memory CD45RA+ cells were left out. This CDR3 has 16 amino acids. Per germline, CDR1 MNHEY and CDR2 SMNVEV (reference sequence). Trimming stripped 4 bases from V and 0 bases from J, with 13 bases between. Study-level points and caveats: The generation probabilities recorded for non-shared clonotypes fell below those of clonotypes shared by all four donors. A generally larger estimated richness was seen in naive subsets than in memory subsets. In several donors, about 5% of naive CD4 clonotypes appeared in common.

Repertoires were generated with immunoSEQ multiplex PCR, while TCRdb's copy carries only in-frame clones and drops some. The sample contains hundreds of thousands of clones, 90% to 95% of which appear only once. The chain uses TRBV27 and TRBJ2-4; perhaps TRBD1 as D (5 bases). Sequences were obtained from naive CD8+ T cells sorted from blood. The receptor was derived from a man aged 30 to 39 in good health. The CDR3 coding sequence is TGTGCCAGCAGTTCACCGACAGTACTAGCCAAAAACATTCAGTACTTC. Its translation: CASSSPTVLAKNIQYF.